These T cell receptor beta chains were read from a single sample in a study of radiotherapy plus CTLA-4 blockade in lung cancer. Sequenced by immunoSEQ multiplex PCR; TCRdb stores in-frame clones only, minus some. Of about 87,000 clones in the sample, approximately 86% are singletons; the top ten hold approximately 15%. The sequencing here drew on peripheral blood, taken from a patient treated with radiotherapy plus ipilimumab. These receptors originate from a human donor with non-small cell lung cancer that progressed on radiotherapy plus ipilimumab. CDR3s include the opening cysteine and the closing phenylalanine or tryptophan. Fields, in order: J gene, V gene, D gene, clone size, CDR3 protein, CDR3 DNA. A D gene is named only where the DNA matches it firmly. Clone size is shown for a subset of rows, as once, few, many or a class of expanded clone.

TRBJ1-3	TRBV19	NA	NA	CASSIQQSSGNTIYF	TGTGCCAGTAGTATCCAGCAGTCCTCTGGAAACACCATATATTTT
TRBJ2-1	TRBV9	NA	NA	CASSVAGRDEQFF	TGTGCCAGCAGCGTCGCGGGACGCGATGAGCAGTTCTTC
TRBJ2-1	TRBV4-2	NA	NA	CASSQEMGGSSYNEQFF	TGTGCCAGCAGCCAAGAGATGGGCGGTAGCTCCTACAATGAGCAGTTCTTC
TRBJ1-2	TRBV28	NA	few	CASSFVEGYTF	TGTGCCAGCAGTTTCGTAGAGGGCTACACCTTC
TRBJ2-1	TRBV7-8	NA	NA	CASSLGRPSSYNEQFF	TGTGCCAGCAGCTTAGGCCGACCCAGTTCCTACAATGAGCAGTTCTTC
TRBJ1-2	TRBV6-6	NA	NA	CASSGLGSYGYTF	TGTGCCAGCAGTGGCCTTGGTAGCTATGGCTACACCTTC
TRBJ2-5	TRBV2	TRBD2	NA	CASSPLAGAIETQYF	TGTGCCAGCAGTCCTCTAGCGGGAGCGATAGAGACCCAGTACTTC
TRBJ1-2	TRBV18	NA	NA	CASSPRAYGYTF	TGTGCCAGCTCACCGAGGGCCTATGGCTACACCTTC
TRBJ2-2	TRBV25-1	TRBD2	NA	CASTHGRVTGELFF	TGTGCCAGCACCCACGGGAGGGTCACCGGGGAGCTGTTTTTT
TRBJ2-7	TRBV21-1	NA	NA	CASSKTGGHEQYF	TGTGCCAGCAGCAAAACAGGGGGCCACGAGCAGTACTTC
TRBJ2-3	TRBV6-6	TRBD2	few	CASSYASGGGTDTQYF	TGTGCCAGCAGTTACGCGTCGGGAGGGGGCACAGATACGCAGTATTTT
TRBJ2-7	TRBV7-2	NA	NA	CASSPRDGAYEQYF	TGTGCCAGCAGCCCCCGGGACGGAGCCTACGAGCAGTACTTC
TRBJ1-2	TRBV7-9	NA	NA	CASSLGGQGRDGYTF	TGTGCCAGCAGCTTAGGTGGGCAGGGACGCGATGGCTACACCTTC
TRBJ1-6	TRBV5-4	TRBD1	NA	CASRTGAYNSPLHF	TGTGCCAGCAGGACAGGGGCCTATAATTCACCCCTCCACTTT
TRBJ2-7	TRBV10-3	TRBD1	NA	CAIRPGQGASEQYF	TGTGCCATCAGACCGGGACAGGGGGCGTCCGAGCAGTACTTC
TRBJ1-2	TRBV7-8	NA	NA	CASSRSLNSGYTF	TGTGCCAGCAGCCGCTCACTGAACTCTGGCTACACCTTC
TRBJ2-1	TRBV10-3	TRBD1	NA	CAISVDRGGYNEQFF	TGTGCCATCAGTGTAGACAGGGGAGGCTACAATGAGCAGTTCTTC
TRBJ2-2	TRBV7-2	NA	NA	CASSLAGLDTGELFF	TGTGCCAGCAGCTTAGCAGGGTTGGACACCGGGGAGCTGTTTTTT
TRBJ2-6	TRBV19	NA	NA	CASTPYGAGANVLTF	TGTGCCAGTACTCCCTACGGGGCTGGGGCCAACGTCCTGACTTTC
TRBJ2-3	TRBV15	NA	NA	CATSRAQDTQYF	TGTGCCACCAGCAGAGCTCAAGATACGCAGTATTTT
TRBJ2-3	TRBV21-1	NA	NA	CASSKAKGLVGTDTQYF	TGTGCCAGCAGCAAAGCCAAGGGACTTGTAGGCACAGATACGCAGTATTTT
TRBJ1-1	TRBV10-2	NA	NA	CASQGIGTEAFF	TGCGCCAGCCAGGGGATTGGCACTGAAGCTTTCTTT
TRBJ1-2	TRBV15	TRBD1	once	CATSRDLGQGYGYTF	TGTGCCACCAGCAGAGATCTGGGACAGGGCTATGGCTACACCTTC
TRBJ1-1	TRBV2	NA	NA	CASSEERAMNTEAFF	TGTGCCAGCAGTGAAGAGAGGGCCATGAACACTGAAGCTTTCTTT
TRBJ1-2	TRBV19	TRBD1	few	CASSPQGASGYTF	TGTGCCAGTAGCCCTCAGGGGGCGTCTGGCTACACCTTC
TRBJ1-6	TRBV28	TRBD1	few	CASSVPGQGTPLHF	TGTGCCAGCAGTGTCCCGGGACAGGGAACACCCCTCCACTTT
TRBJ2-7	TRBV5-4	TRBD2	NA	CASSLGLAGASDEQYF	TGTGCCAGCAGCCTGGGACTAGCGGGGGCCAGCGACGAGCAGTACTTC
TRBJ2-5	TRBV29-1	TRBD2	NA	CSSGGGAETQYF	TGCAGCTCCGGGGGGGGAGCAGAGACCCAGTACTTC
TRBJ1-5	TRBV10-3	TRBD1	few	CAISEGQGGQPQHF	TGTGCCATCAGTGAAGGACAGGGAGGTCAGCCCCAGCATTTT
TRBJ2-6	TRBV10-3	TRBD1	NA	CAISKGQGAVGANVLTF	TGTGCCATCAGCAAGGGACAGGGGGCGGTTGGGGCCAACGTCCTGACTTTC
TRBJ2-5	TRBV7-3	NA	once	CASSLTARGETQYF	TGTGCCAGCAGCTTAACCGCCAGGGGAGAGACCCAGTACTTC
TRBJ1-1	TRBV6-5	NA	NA	CASSYKTGNTEAFF	TGTGCCAGCAGTTACAAAACAGGGAACACTGAAGCTTTCTTT
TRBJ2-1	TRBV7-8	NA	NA	CASSPQGEQFF	TGTGCCAGCAGCCCCCAGGGTGAGCAGTTCTTC
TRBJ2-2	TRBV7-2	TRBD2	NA	CASSLAGGSGELFF	TGTGCCAGCAGCTTAGCGGGAGGGTCCGGGGAGCTGTTTTTT
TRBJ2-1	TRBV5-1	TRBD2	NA	CASSWTSGTYNEQFF	TGCGCCAGCAGCTGGACTAGCGGGACCTACAATGAGCAGTTCTTC
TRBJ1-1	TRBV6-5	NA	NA	CASSYSGGTEAFF	TGTGCCAGCAGTTACTCTGGGGGCACTGAAGCTTTCTTT
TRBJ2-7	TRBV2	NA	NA	CASSEGTSYEQYF	TGTGCCAGCAGTGAAGGGACAAGCTACGAGCAGTACTTC
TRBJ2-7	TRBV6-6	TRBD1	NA	CASGTGTEQYEQYF	TGTGCCAGCGGTACCGGGACAGAACAATACGAGCAGTACTTC
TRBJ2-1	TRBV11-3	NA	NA	CASSPTRSSYNEQFF	TGTGCCAGCAGCCCTACTAGGAGCTCCTACAATGAGCAGTTCTTC
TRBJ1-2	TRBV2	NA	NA	CAGSLGLNYGYTF	TGTGCCGGTTCTCTGGGACTTAACTATGGCTACACCTTC
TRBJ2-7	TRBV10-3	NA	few	CAISDGVSSYEQYF	TGTGCCATCAGTGACGGGGTTAGCTCCTACGAGCAGTACTTC
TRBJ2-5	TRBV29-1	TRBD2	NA	CSVRRGGRETQYF	TGCAGCGTCAGACGGGGGGGCCGCGAGACCCAGTACTTC
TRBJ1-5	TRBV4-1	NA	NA	CASSPGTHSNQPQHF	TGCGCCAGCAGCCCAGGGACGCATAGCAATCAGCCCCAGCATTTT
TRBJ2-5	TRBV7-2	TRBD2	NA	CASSLVAGGGETQYF	TGTGCCAGCAGCTTAGTGGCGGGGGGCGGAGAGACCCAGTACTTC
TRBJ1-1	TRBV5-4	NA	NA	CASSLEAGMGNTEAFF	TGTGCCAGCAGCTTGGAGGCGGGAATGGGGAACACTGAAGCTTTCTTT
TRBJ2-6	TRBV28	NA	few	CASSWGSGANVLTF	TGTGCCAGCAGTTGGGGGTCTGGGGCCAACGTCCTGACTTTC
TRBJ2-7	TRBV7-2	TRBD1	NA	CASSQTGQGPYEQYF	TGTGCCAGCAGCCAGACCGGACAGGGCCCCTACGAGCAGTACTTC
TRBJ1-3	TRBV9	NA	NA	CASSGTFVAGNTIYF	TGTGCCAGCAGCGGGACATTCGTAGCTGGAAACACCATATATTTT
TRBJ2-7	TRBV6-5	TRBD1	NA	CASRLRDRGGLEQYF	TGTGCCAGCAGACTACGGGACAGGGGAGGGCTCGAGCAGTACTTC
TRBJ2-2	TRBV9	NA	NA	CASSVGSLTNTGELFF	TGTGCCAGCAGCGTAGGGTCCTTAACGAACACCGGGGAGCTGTTTTTT
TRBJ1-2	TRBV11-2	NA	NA	CASSLMGGAEGYTF	TGTGCCAGCAGCTTAATGGGTGGGGCGGAGGGCTACACCTTC
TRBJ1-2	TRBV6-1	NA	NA	CASALTGPDYGYTF	TGTGCCAGCGCCCTGACAGGACCTGATTATGGCTACACCTTC
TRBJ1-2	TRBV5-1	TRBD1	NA	CASSPAQGLIGYTF	TGCGCCAGCAGCCCAGCACAGGGGTTGATCGGCTACACCTTC
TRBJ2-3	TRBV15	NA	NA	CASRWGSTDTQYF	TGTGCCAGTCGTTGGGGTAGCACAGATACGCAGTATTTT
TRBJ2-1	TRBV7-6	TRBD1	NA	CASSSSQGQLGFF	TGTGCCAGCAGTTCGTCTCAGGGACAGCTGGGTTTCTTC